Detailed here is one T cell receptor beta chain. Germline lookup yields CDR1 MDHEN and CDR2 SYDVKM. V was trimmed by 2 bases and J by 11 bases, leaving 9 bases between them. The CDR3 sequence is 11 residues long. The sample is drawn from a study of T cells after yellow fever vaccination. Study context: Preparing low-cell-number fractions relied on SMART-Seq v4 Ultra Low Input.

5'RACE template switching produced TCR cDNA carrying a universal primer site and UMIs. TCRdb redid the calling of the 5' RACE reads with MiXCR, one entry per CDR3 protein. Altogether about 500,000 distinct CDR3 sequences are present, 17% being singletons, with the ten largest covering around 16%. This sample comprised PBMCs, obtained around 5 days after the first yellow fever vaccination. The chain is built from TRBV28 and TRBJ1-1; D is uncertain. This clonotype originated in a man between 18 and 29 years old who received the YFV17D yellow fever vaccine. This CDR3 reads CASSLTRRAFF. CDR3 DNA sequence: TGTGCCAGCAGTTTAACTAGGAGGGCTTTCTTT.